This TCR beta chain was retrieved from a study of monozygotic twins with inflammatory bowel disease. Study findings and constraints: Researchers reported no repertoire similarity difference between concordant and discordant twins, possibly from limited power. Different subtypes (of T cells) could not be told apart from one another. Healthy co-twins had higher TCRbeta inverse Simpson diversity than their IBD twins.

CDR3 length equals 11 residues. Note on this clonotype: What it binds is not known.

Used for each TCR library was approximately 3.5 ug of total RNA. TCRdb reprocessed the 5' RACE reads and keeps a single row for each CDR3 protein, giving no DNA. This sample's clone table lists more than 95,000 distinct CDR3 sequences. The rearrangement links TRBV12-3 or TRBV12-4 to TRBJ2-2. The sequenced material came from blood. The clonotype was recovered from a human donor with ulcerative colitis or Crohn's disease, or a healthy co-twin of an affected twin (not recorded which). CDR3 protein: CASSFVGELFF.